This T cell receptor beta chain was recorded in a study of blood T cells in healthy people across ages (dated by TCRdb to the mid-2010s). Some background on the complete study: In model experiments, roughly one uniquely barcoded TCR beta cDNA molecule per two T cells was captured by template switching. Age-related changes in TCR beta repertoire diversity were measured in the study by deep sequencing normalized with unique cDNA molecular identifiers. The donors were split into four age groups: young (average about 16 years), middle-aged (around 37), aged (over 55) and long-lived (about 74). To avoid experimental bias, donors of different ages were spread randomly across the sequencing lanes. Using the same blood draw, the study looked at two additional independent replicas of 1 million unique cDNA reads for two donors, one aged 18 to 30 and the other aged 80 or older.

Study-level results and caveats: Because profiling used bulk unsorted PBMCs, naive and antigen-experienced compartments could not be compared conclusively. Observed TCR beta diversity correlated strongly with the percentage of naive T cells measured by flow cytometry. Because donor CMV infection status was unknown, age-related changes in expanded clonotypes were potentially confounded. Compared with the aged group, the long-lived group had more naive CD4+ T cells, fewer expanded clones and increased TCR diversity, suggesting age selection. As age increased, observed TCR beta diversity per million T cells dropped in a roughly linear way, and a significant reduction was already evident by age around 41. Total diversity estimates from one million sequenced T cells were considered lower bounds and underestimates.

The donors were around 39 Caucasian individuals from Russia, aged roughly 6 to 95 years, who were systemically healthy. Each donor gave ten milliliters of peripheral blood, collected into EDTA-treated Vacutainer tubes. PBMCs were isolated by Ficoll-Paque density-gradient centrifugation, with at least 7 million obtained per sample. Total RNA, at least 5 micrograms per sample, was extracted from PBMCs with Trizol reagent. The percentages of naive CD45RAhigh/CD27high T cells were determined by flow cytometry on a PBMC aliquot from every donor. Libraries were made using 5' RACE. The instrument was an Illumina HiSeq 2500. A second about 7 to 11 cycle PCR used a sample-barcoded 5' primer and a J-beta primer mix. Each TCR beta cDNA molecule received a unique molecular identifier from a template-switch 5' adaptor carrying 12 random nucleotides. Each sample yielded at least 3 million CDR3-containing paired-end reads. First-strand cDNA was synthesized from all RNA with the Mint cDNA synthesis kit, primed by a TRBC-specific oligonucleotide. All cDNA was treated with uracil-DNA glycosylase and then went through a first 18-cycle PCR with the universal primers M1SS and BC2_uni_R. Regarding the original processing steps: For normalization, 1 million high-quality reads were randomly selected from each sample, with every read carrying a distinct molecular identifier. Reads with shared molecular identifiers were discarded instead of being binned into consensus sequences. CDR3 identification, clonotype clustering and error correction used MiTCR with a Q25 quality threshold and the strictest error-elimination algorithm. A nonparametric unseen species model using Euler transformation provided a lower-bound estimate of total TCR beta diversity. TCRdb itself trimmed the public reads at Q25 with fastp, ran MiXCR and retained productive beta chains. All rows with the same CDR3 protein become a single entry with the most common DNA and genes. TCRdb assigned the V and J calls; the authors' analysis was not used. The sample includes some 900,000 distinct CDR3 sequences, with around 48% observed a single time. Of the sample, 13% is held by the ten largest clones.

Regarding this clonotype: What antigen it recognizes has not been identified. No per-base quality is available; no much larger clone lies one base away.

The sample consisted of blood. This receptor was identified in a man younger than 40 in good health.

The nucleotide sequence reads TGTGCCATCAGCCCGACAGCCTACGAGCAGTACTTC. This gives the protein CAISPTAYEQYF. This receptor chain uses TRBV10-3 and TRBJ2-7; TRBD1 is perhaps the D gene, given 5 matching bases. V is pared back by 6 bases and J by 2 bases, with 8 bases lying between the germline termini. Via the germline V gene, CDR1 is ENHRY and CDR2 SYGVKD. Including cysteine and phenylalanine, the CDR3 has 12 amino acids. Only CDR3 DNA is held: 36 bases, read in frame from base 1.